This T cell receptor beta chain was sequenced in a study of T cell clones after liver transplantation. Study background: TCRbeta sequencing after a pre-transplant mixed lymphocyte reaction identified graft-donor-reactive clones, later tracked in post-transplant blood. HCV positivity affected three of eight recipients; the rest lacked autoimmune or viral indications. Samples came pre-transplant, pre-randomization before withdrawal, and post-randomization after withdrawal ended. The study's findings and limits: Migration into the graft, not deletion, may explain lost graft donor-reactive T cells.

V shed 5 bases and J 8 bases; nucleotides not matched to a gene: 9. Germline lookup yields CDR1 SGHNT and CDR2 YENEEA. The CDR3 loop spans 15 amino acids. The data were produced by immunoSEQ multiplex PCR, yet TCRdb's version contains in-frame clones alone and is incomplete. The top ten hold roughly 0.8% of the sample, which has some 120,000 clones, less than 95% seen once. Comment on this clone: Its cognate antigen is unknown.

The V gene is TRBV11-3, the J gene TRBJ2-1, with 10 nucleotides matching TRBD1. The origin of this receptor is a human patient who received a liver transplant. Some T cells may be the graft donor's. Sequences were derived from CD4+ T cells from blood, sampled 12 months after liver transplant. The CDR3 nucleotides are TGTGCCAGCAGCGCCCGGGACAGGGGTTTCTATGAGCAGTTCTTC. Residues: CASSARDRGFYEQFF.